These 14 T cell receptor beta chains came from one sample sequenced in a study of cytomegalovirus exposure and HLA in healthy donors. 13 Jbeta primers and 60 Vbeta primers were used for the PCR. The data were produced by immunoSEQ multiplex PCR, yet TCRdb's version contains in-frame clones alone and is incomplete. Of about 98,000 clones in the sample, about 80% are singletons; the top ten hold roughly 9.8%. Source material: PBMCs. The receptors come from a man aged 18 to 29 in good health and CMV-seropositive.

This clone has a single count. The V call is TRBV2, the J call TRBJ1-2, with D unclear. CDR3 length equals 13 residues. Trimming removed 4 bases at V and 4 bases at J, with 10 bases between. CDR1 is SNHLY, CDR2 FYNNEI, per germline. CDR3 protein: CASSAWRAYGYTF. DNA of the CDR3: TGTGCCAGCAGTGCTTGGCGGGCCTATGGCTACACCTTC.

CDR3 sequence reads: CASRLSGVWQFF. The CDR3, as DNA: TGTGCCAGCAGATTGAGCGGGGTTTGGCAGTTCTTC. The chain carries TRBV2 and TRBJ2-1; 7 bases line up with TRBD2. The CDR3 spans 12 residues. Germline values: CDR1 SNHLY, CDR2 FYNNEI. The trim removed 6 bases at V and 12 bases at J, leaving 8 bases unmatched.

The rearrangement joins TRBV29-1 to TRBJ1-2; 11 bases map to TRBD1. The CDR3 has 20 residues. Looked up from germline, CDR1 is SQVTM and CDR2 is ANQGSEA. J was trimmed by 0 bases and V by 2 bases; bases with no gene match: 17. This CDR3 reads CSVENRRSRDRGLTNYGYTF. The CDR3 DNA reads TGCAGCGTTGAAAATAGGCGGTCGCGGGACAGGGGGTTAACTAACTATGGCTACACCTTC.

This chain joins TRBV15 and TRBJ2-5, with 11 bases identical to TRBD2. The ends lost 5 bases at V and 5 bases at J; junction bases unmatched: 1. Germline-derived CDR1 and CDR2 are LNHNV and YYDKDF (reference sequence). The CDR3 extends over 13 amino acids. The CDR3 reads CATSRLAGETQYF. Here the CDR3 DNA reads TGTGCCACCAGCCGACTAGCGGGGGAGACCCAGTACTTC.

CDR3 bases: TGCGCCAGCAGCCAAGATCTCCAAGGGGGGACCCAGTACTTC. Translated: CASSQDLQGGTQYF. The rearrangement joins TRBV4-1 to TRBJ2-5, with D perhaps TRBD1 (6 bases). The CDR3 is 14 amino acids. Trimming left V 0 bases short and J 7 bases short, with 12 bases between. Germline lookup yields CDR1 MGHRA and CDR2 YSYEKL.

This chain uses TRBV28 with TRBJ2-1, with 11 bases aligning to TRBD1. Germline loops: CDR1 MDHEN, CDR2 SYDVKM. Unmatched junction bases numbered 2, after V lost 4 bases and J lost 6 bases. There are 14 residues in the CDR3. CDR3 DNA: TGTGCCAGCAGTTGGGGGACAGGGGGCAATGAGCAGTTCTTC. The encoded protein is CASSWGTGGNEQFF. Based on the CDR3 plus reference TRBV28 and TRBJ2-1, the full variable domain is DVKVTQSSRYLVKRTGEKVFLECVQDMDHENMFWYRQDPGLGLRLIYFSYDVKMKEKGDIPEGYSVSREKKERFSLILESASTNQTSMYLCASSWGTGGNEQFFGPGTRLTVL.

The chain carries TRBV19 and TRBJ1-1, with unresolved D. This CDR3 contains 14 residues. Trimming left V 10 bases short and J 1 base short, with 16 bases between. Germline CDR1 reads LNHDA; CDR2 reads SQIVND (reference sequence). The DNA of the CDR3 is TGTGCCACCACCCCCGGAAGCGCGAACACTGAAGCTTTCTTT. It yields the protein CATTPGSANTEAFF.

V and J are TRBV5-8 and TRBJ2-1; 10 bases are a match to TRBD2. This CDR3 contains 15 residues. With 4 bases clipped from V and 4 bases from J, the junction kept 5 bases outside the gene matches. CDR1 SGHTS and CDR2 YDEGEE come from the germline V gene. The CDR3 DNA follows: TGTGCCAGCAGCGAGACTAGCGGGTTTTACAATGAGCAGTTCTTC. It specifies CASSETSGFYNEQFF.

This chain connects TRBV19 to TRBJ1-1; 8 bases align to TRBD1. The CDR3 contains 13 residues. Trimming at V came to 5 bases and at J to 9 bases, leaving 8 bases not matched to a gene. Germline V gives CDR1 LNHDA, CDR2 SQIVND (reference sequence). In nucleotides, the CDR3 is TGTGCCAGTAGTTCCCAGGGGGCTAGGCAAGCTTTCTTT. This encodes CASSSQGARQAFF.

A few counts support this clone. The rearrangement joins TRBV2 to TRBJ1-2; 7 bases match TRBD1. The CDR3 is 14 amino acids. The J segment lost 4 bases and the V segment lost 6 bases, leaving 8 bases of the junction unmatched. Germline CDR1 is SNHLY and CDR2 is FYNNEI. The CDR3 DNA reads as TGTGCCAGCAGGGTTAGGGGGCCTCTCTATGGCTACACCTTC. Translation: CASRVRGPLYGYTF.

The chain carries TRBV19 and TRBJ1-1; 7 positions match TRBD1. With V trimmed by 4 bases and J by 6 bases, 11 bases remained unmatched. Germline CDR1 reads LNHDA; CDR2 reads SQIVND (reference sequence). The CDR3 spans 15 residues. The CDR3 bases are TGTGCCAGTAGTACCCGGGACAGTCTTAGGGCTGAAGCTTTCTTT. Amino acid sequence: CASSTRDSLRAEAFF.

J is TRBJ1-5 and V is TRBV7-2, with a tentative D call TRBD1 (5 bases). The CDR3 has 15 residues. Trimming took 2 bases from V and 7 from J, leaving 15 bases between them. Germline loops: CDR1 SGHTA, CDR2 FQGNSA. CDR3 nucleotide sequence: TGTGCCAGCAGCTTATATCGCGGGGCGAGACAGCCCCAGCATTTT. Its protein product is CASSLYRGARQPQHF.

This sequence joins TRBV21-1 and TRBJ2-1; the D call of TRBD1 is as the table states it, not checked on the DNA. TRBV21-1 is shown as a pseudogene. The CDR3 sequence is 15 residues long. The CDR3 bases are TGTGCCAGCCCTGGTCAGGGGGCGCCCGTCAATGAGCAGTTCTTC. This codes for CASPGQGAPVNEQFF.

The chain employs TRBV30 and TRBJ1-4, with 9 bases fitting TRBD1. J gave up 5 bases and V 1 base, and 2 bases lay outside the gene matches. Germline CDR1 and CDR2: GTSNPN and SVGIG (reference sequence). The CDR3 totals 14 residues. The CDR3: CAWSAGTGNEKLFF. DNA of the CDR3: TGTGCCTGGAGTGCCGGGACAGGGAATGAAAAACTGTTTTTT. The whole variable domain, remainder taken from reference TRBV30 and TRBJ1-4, is SQTIHQWPATLVQPVGSPLSLECTVEGTSNPNLYWYRQAAGRGLQLLFYSVGIGQISSEVPQNLSASRPQDRQFILSSKKLLLSDSGFYLCAWSAGTGNEKLFFGSGTQLSVL.